This TCR beta chain was found in a study of T cells in Graves' hyperthyroidism and ophthalmopathy. Study-level information: Blood from the periphery was taken at initial diagnosis, before any treatment. Study results and caveats: In blood, most of the thyroid clonotypes expanded above 0.001 were also present.

TCR beta CDR3 regions were amplified from RNA transcripts. HTBI primers drove first-round RT-PCR of the TCR CDR3. Each CDR3 protein is one row after TCRdb ran MiXCR on the multiplex PCR reads. The sample has 150,000 or so distinct CDR3 sequences, over 7.5% seen once. Each diagnosis was grounded in clinical symptoms, serum thyroxine and TRAb, thyroid ultrasound, and orbital computed tomography. Sample collection date corresponds to first hyperthyroidism diagnosis, prior to any ophthalmopathy symptoms. The germline CDR1 and CDR2 sequences are MDHEN and SYDVKM. The length of the CDR3 is 16 residues. The V gene end was trimmed by 6 bases and the J gene end by 7 bases; junction bases not matched to a gene: 15. Turning to this clonotype: Its cognate antigen is unknown.

Sequenced input: blood. This TCR came from a woman younger than 35 with Graves' hyperthyroidism that later progressed to Graves' ophthalmopathy. The chain links TRBV28 to TRBJ2-1, with 7 bases fitting TRBD2. CDR3 nucleotide sequence: TGTGCCAGCAGCCAAGATACGGGGGAGGGCCTTAATGAGCAGTTCTTC. Translation gives CASSQDTGEGLNEQFF.